The present entry profiles one TCR beta chain with its context. The antigen is unknown. Trimming stripped 0 bases from V and 12 bases from J, with 11 bases between. The CDR3 loop spans 13 amino acids. The germline V gene encodes CDR1 SGHAT and CDR2 FQNNGV. Clones were sequenced by immunoSEQ multiplex PCR, and TCRdb holds only the in-frame ones, with some missing. The sample records 65,000 to 80,000 clones, roughly nine tenths being singletons. These data are taken from a study of T cell responses to AZD1222 COVID-19 vaccine. Study outcomes and limitations: The study reported that nearly half of spike-specific TCRs target unmutated variant regions. Donors were largely white British and mainly female; clonal diversity was possibly underestimated.

The clonotype was recovered from an adult in good health. This sample comprised peripheral blood, obtained on day 0 of AZD1222 vaccination. The V and J genes are TRBV11-2 and TRBJ1-4; D uncertain. The CDR3 DNA reads TGTGCCAGCAGCTTAGATCTGGTACGGGAACTGTTTTTT. This codes for CASSLDLVRELFF.